This T cell receptor (beta chain) was sequenced in a study of blood T cell repertoires in COVID-19. The wider study: COVID-19 samples from acute and convalescent phases originated in the United States, Italy and Spain.

Original analysis: Amplification from reference gene primers served as the basis for estimated nucleated cell counts. Generated by immunoSEQ multiplex PCR, the TCRdb table keeps only in-frame clones and is missing some. That table supplies the V and J calls and clone size; D and trimming were determined from the DNA. The data contain hundreds of thousands of clones, 75% to 85% of them seen just once; the ten biggest clones take up about 4.8%. This clone was counted only a few times. The CDR3 contains 16 residues. Germline lookup yields CDR1 LNHDA and CDR2 SQIVND (reference sequence). V gave up 6 bases and J gave up 5 bases; unmatched junction bases: 15.

V usage is TRBV19 and J usage is TRBJ1-1; 7 nucleotides match TRBD1. This receptor was taken from a woman in her seventies with acute or convalescent COVID-19. Sequencing used peripheral blood. Here the CDR3 reads CASSPFPGQTMTEAFF. The CDR3 nucleotides read TGTGCCAGTAGCCCTTTTCCGGGACAGACTATGACTGAAGCTTTCTTT. The full variable domain, rest sourced from reference TRBV19 and TRBJ1-1, is DGGITQSPKYLFRKEGQNVTLSCEQNLNHDAMYWYRQDPGQGLRLIYYSQIVNDFQKGDIAEGYSVSREKKESFPLTVTSAQKNPTAFYLCASSPFPGQTMTEAFFGQGTRLTVV.